A single sample gave rise to the 18 T cell receptor beta chains below, sequenced in a study of spatial heterogeneity in lung cancer. Study-wide results and limits: The number of expanded tumor alpha and beta chains correlated with mutation number.

Noted time point: sample taken at primary tumor resection. TCRdb used MiXCR to reprocess the 5' RACE reads, holding one entry per CDR3 protein. This table holds several thousand distinct CDR3 sequences, about 7.7% found once. Their specific antigens are unknown. The specimen comprised lung tumor tissue, sampled at surgery. The receptors originated from a male donor with early-stage non-small cell lung cancer.

This clonotype was counted at least ten times. The library was built for alpha chains, so this beta chain is an off-target read and its size means little. This chain joins TRBV11-2 and TRBJ2-1, with 12 bases matching TRBD2. Trimming cost V 5 bases and J 9 bases; bases outside gene matches: 5. Germline-derived CDR1 and CDR2 are SGHAT and FQNNGV. CDR3 size: 14 residues. DNA of the CDR3: TGTGCCAGCAGCCACTCTAGCGGGAGGGGTGAGCAGTTCTTC. Translated: CASSHSSGRGEQFF. Together with reference TRBV11-2 and TRBJ2-1, the CDR3 gives the full variable domain: EAGVAQSPRYKIIEKRQSVAFWCNPISGHATLYWYQQILGQGPKLLIQFQNNGVVDDSQLPKDRFSAERLKGVDSTLKIQPAKLEDSAVYLCASSHSSGRGEQFFGPGTRLTVL.

A remark on this clonotype: Since it is a stray read in a library aimed at alpha chains, this beta chain has a size that is not meaningful. The chain recombines TRBV10-3 with TRBJ2-7; TRBD2 matches 11 bases. The CDR3 sequence is 14 residues long. V was clipped by 10 bases and J by 1 base; unmatched bases: 6. Germline assignment: CDR1 ENHRY and CDR2 SYGVKD. Here the CDR3 DNA reads TGTGCCACCCAACTAGCGGGAGTTTCCTACGAGCAGTACTTC. It specifies CATQLAGVSYEQYF.

This clonotype has a handful of counts. Within a library made for alpha chains, this beta chain is off target, and its count is uninformative. V usage is TRBV6-5 and J usage is TRBJ1-5; maybe TRBD1 (5 bases). The CDR3 has 12 amino acids. The germline CDR1 and CDR2 sequences are MNHEY and SVGAGI. V was clipped by 5 bases and J by 8 bases, with 10 bases between them. The CDR3: CASSQGSEPQHF. The CDR3 DNA reads TGTGCCAGCAGTCAGGGAAGCGAGCCCCAGCATTTT.

This clonotype showed up many times. This beta chain came through as a stray read in a library set up for alpha chains, and its size says little. The V gene is TRBV7-2, the J gene TRBJ2-2; D gene unclear. Trimming removed 5 bases at V and 3 bases at J, with 4 bases between. The germline V gene has CDR1 SGHTA and CDR2 FQGNSA. This CDR3 comprises 12 residues. CDR3 DNA sequence: TGTGCCAGCAGCCGGGACACCGGGGAGCTGTTTTTT. It yields the protein CASSRDTGELFF. The full variable domain, rest sourced from reference TRBV7-2 and TRBJ2-2, is GAGVSQSPSNKVTEKGKDVELRCDPISGHTALYWYRQSLGQGLEFLIYFQGNSAPDKSGLPSDRFSAERTGGSVSTLTIQRTQQEDSAVYLCASSRDTGELFFGEGSRLTVL.

This clonotype qualifies as medium-sized. This beta chain appears as a stray read in a library generated for alpha chains; its size is not informative. The chain employs TRBV14 and TRBJ1-4; the D is unclear. The CDR3 has 14 amino acids. Germline lookup yields CDR1 SGHDN and CDR2 FVKESK. V was pared by 1 base and J by 7 bases, with 10 bases between. The CDR3 sequence is CASSQARGIEKLFF. CDR3 nucleotide sequence: TGTGCCAGCAGCCAAGCTCGTGGGATTGAAAAACTGTTTTTT.

On this clonotype: The library was designed around alpha chains, so this beta chain is a stray read whose abundance carries little weight. V is TRBV5-1 and J is TRBJ2-5; 9 positions match TRBD1. Germline loops: CDR1 SGHRS, CDR2 YFSETQ. The CDR3 length is 13 residues. V was pared by 4 bases and J by 5 bases, with 3 bases of the junction left unmatched. CDR3 DNA sequence: TGCGCCAGCAGCCCGACAGGGGGGGAGACCCAGTACTTC. It yields the protein CASSPTGGETQYF. The full variable domain, its missing parts supplied by reference TRBV5-1 and TRBJ2-5, is KAGVTQTPRYLIKTRGQQVTLSCSPISGHRSVSWYQQTPGQGLQFLFEYFSETQRNKGNFPGRFSGRQFSNSRSEMNVSTLELGDSALYLCASSPTGGETQYFGPGTRLLVL.

This clonotype was picked up a small number of times. A library made for alpha chains picked up this beta chain off target, so its size means little. This rearrangement joins TRBV7-9 to TRBJ2-1, with TRBD2 matching 7 bases. This CDR3 spans 16 amino acids. Germline V gene lookup returns CDR1 SEHNR and CDR2 FQNEAQ (reference sequence). V lost 4 bases and J lost 3; bases outside the gene matches: 9. In nucleotides, the CDR3 is TGTGCCAGCAGCTCCAACACCGGGACTAACTACAATGAGCAGTTCTTC. This sequence encodes CASSSNTGTNYNEQFF.

By share, this clonotype counts as medium-sized. This beta chain is an off-target read within a library intended for alpha chains, so its frequency means little. The rearrangement joins TRBV7-2 to TRBJ2-5; TRBD2 agrees at 11 bases. CDR1 is SGHTA, CDR2 FQGNSA, per germline. V lost 4 bases, J lost 8 bases, and 9 bases stayed unmatched. The CDR3 consists of 15 residues. CDR3 in amino acids: CASSSRRTSGSTQYF. The CDR3 DNA sequence: TGTGCCAGCAGCTCCAGGAGGACTAGCGGGTCAACCCAGTACTTC.

Judged by abundance, this clonotype is medium-sized. Since the library was made to target alpha chains, this beta chain is a stray read and its abundance is not meaningful. The chain uses TRBV11-1 and TRBJ2-5, with D possibly TRBD1 on 6 matching bases. The germline V gene encodes CDR1 SGHAT and CDR2 FQDESV (reference sequence). The CDR3 is 13 residues long. Deletions cut 5 bases from V and 3 bases from J, with 10 bases between. The CDR3 DNA sequence: TGTGCCAGCAGCCTACACAGGGAAGAGACCCAGTACTTC. Protein: CASSLHREETQYF.

This clonotype was counted a few times. The size of this beta chain means little, since it is a stray read in a library made for alpha chains. This chain uses TRBV12-3 or TRBV12-4 with TRBJ2-4, with D possibly TRBD2 on 5 matching bases. The V end lost 5 bases, the J end lost 1 base, and 12 bases lay between the germline ends. This CDR3 is 15 amino acids long. The CDR3 sequence: CASSRTSGAKNIQYF. CDR3 DNA sequence: TGTGCCAGCAGTAGGACTTCGGGGGCCAAAAACATTCAGTACTTC.

This clonotype has at least ten counts. With the library built for alpha chains, this beta chain is off target and its frequency is not meaningful. The V call is TRBV28, the J call TRBJ2-1; TRBD2 matches 9 bases. CDR1 and CDR2 (germline): MDHEN, SYDVKM. Trimming cost V 3 bases and J 5 bases; bases outside gene matches: 8. The CDR3 length is 16 residues. The chain's CDR3 is CASSFLLAGLNNEQFF. CDR3 DNA: TGTGCCAGCAGTTTCCTACTAGCGGGTCTGAACAATGAGCAGTTCTTC. Full variable domain (rest looked up from reference TRBV28 and TRBJ2-1): DVKVTQSSRYLVKRTGEKVFLECVQDMDHENMFWYRQDPGLGLRLIYFSYDVKMKEKGDIPEGYSVSREKKERFSLILESASTNQTSMYLCASSFLLAGLNNEQFFGPGTRLTVL.

This clonotype was counted at least ten times. This beta chain turned up in a library designed for alpha chains; as an off-target read, its abundance says little. The rearrangement uses TRBV12-3 or TRBV12-4 and TRBJ2-1; D not certain. The CDR3 runs 15 residues. The V end was cut by 2 bases, the J end by 7 bases, with 15 bases between. DNA for the CDR3: TGTGCCAGCAGTTTAAGTGGATCCCTGGGGAATGAGCAGTTCTTC. It translates to CASSLSGSLGNEQFF.

The sample holds many counts of this clonotype. Since the library was made to target alpha chains, this beta chain is a stray read and its abundance is not meaningful. The chain carries TRBV30 and TRBJ2-7, with D possibly being TRBD2 (5 bases). This CDR3 is built from 14 residues. Germline V gene lookup returns CDR1 GTSNPN and CDR2 SVGIG (reference sequence). The germline V and J ends were trimmed by 0 bases and 1 base, with 10 bases remaining between them. The CDR3 protein is CAWSVDGESYEQYF. CDR3 sequence (DNA): TGTGCCTGGAGTGTAGACGGGGAGTCCTACGAGCAGTACTTC.

This clonotype has ten or more counts. The library was designed around alpha chains, so this beta chain is a stray read whose abundance carries little weight. The rearrangement uses TRBV10-3 and TRBJ2-1; 11 bases fit TRBD2. The trim removed 5 bases at V and 0 bases at J, leaving 9 bases unmatched. The CDR3 is 18 residues long. The germline gives CDR1 ENHRY, CDR2 SYGVKD. As DNA, the CDR3 is TGTGCCATCAGTTTCCCGACTAGCGGGGAAAGCTCCTACAATGAGCAGTTCTTC. Its protein product is CAISFPTSGESSYNEQFF.

This clonotype was picked up many times. The library was built for alpha chains, so this beta chain is an off-target read and its size means little. J is TRBJ2-5 and V is TRBV6-1; D is uncertain. Deletions cut 0 bases from V and 5 bases from J, with 4 bases between. This CDR3 has 12 residues. Germline CDR1 and CDR2: MNHNS and SASEGT. The DNA of the CDR3 is TGTGCCAGCAGTGAAGCAGGGGAGACCCAGTACTTC. Encoded protein: CASSEAGETQYF.

This clonotype was counted a few times. With the library built for alpha chains, this beta chain is off target and its frequency is not meaningful. V gene TRBV9 combines with J gene TRBJ1-3; D is possibly TRBD1 (6 bases). Trimming took off 0 bases at V and 1 base at J, with 11 bases between the two ends. The CDR3 loop spans 16 amino acids. Germline values: CDR1 SGDLS, CDR2 YYNGEE. CDR3 nucleotide sequence: TGTGCCAGCAGCGTAGGGAGAGGGGGATCTGGAAACACCATATATTTT. Translating gives CASSVGRGGSGNTIYF.

Regarding this clonotype: This beta chain came through as a stray read in a library set up for alpha chains, and its size says little. This chain links TRBV5-1 with TRBJ2-5; 7 bases are shared with TRBD1. Germline lookup yields CDR1 SGHRS and CDR2 YFSETQ. V shed 4 bases and J 1 base; nucleotides not matched to a gene: 1. The CDR3 totals 13 residues. CDR3 nucleotides: TGCGCCAGCAGCCAGGGGGTCCAAGAGACCCAGTACTTC. It encodes CASSQGVQETQYF.

This clonotype has a count of ten or more. In a library made to pick up alpha chains, this beta chain is a stray read with a size that means little. The rearrangement uses TRBV18 and TRBJ1-5; D is unresolved. Germline assignment: CDR1 KGHSH and CDR2 LQKENI. This CDR3 region has 14 residues. V lost 6 bases and J lost 2, with 11 bases in between. The CDR3 region is CASSLQIGNQPQHF. The CDR3 DNA reads as TGTGCCAGCTCTCTTCAGATTGGCAATCAGCCCCAGCATTTT.